This entry lists 14 T cell receptor beta chains sequenced from one sample in a study of cytomegalovirus exposure and HLA in healthy donors. PCR amplification relied on 60 Vbeta primers (plus 13 Jbeta primers). The method was immunoSEQ multiplex PCR; TCRdb's version includes in-frame clones alone and lacks a portion of them. The data show around 170,000 clones, roughly 70% seen once. The sample consisted of PBMCs. The receptors were sampled from a girl aged 10 to 17 in good health and CMV-seronegative.

This clone has a handful of counts. The chain uses TRBV6-6 and TRBJ1-1; no definite D call. The V and J ends lost 2 bases and 0 bases respectively, with 13 bases between them. The germline CDR1 and CDR2 sequences are MNHNY and SVGAGI (reference sequence). The CDR3 contains 16 residues. In nucleotides, the CDR3 is TGTGCCAGCAGTTACCGGCCCCCCACTATGAACACTGAAGCTTTCTTT. Translation: CASSYRPPTMNTEAFF.

This clone was seen more than once but under ten times. V usage is TRBV5-1 and J usage is TRBJ1-4; no firm D call. This CDR3 has 14 amino acids. Germline CDR1 SGHRS, CDR2 YFSETQ. Trimming removed 0 bases from V and 8 bases from J, with 11 bases in between. CDR3 region: CASSLGGSGEKLFF. CDR3 DNA sequence: TGCGCCAGCAGCTTGGGCGGGTCGGGGGAAAAACTGTTTTTT.

V usage is TRBV5-4 and J usage is TRBJ1-5; 7 nucleotides align to TRBD1. The CDR3 totals 15 residues. The germline CDR1 and CDR2 sequences are SGHNT and YYREEE (reference sequence). V dropped 2 bases and J dropped 3; count of bases not matched to a gene: 5. The CDR3 protein is CASSFRTGDNQPQHF. The DNA of the CDR3 is TGTGCCAGCAGCTTCCGGACAGGTGACAATCAGCCCCAGCATTTT.

This clone was picked up one time. This rearrangement joins TRBV5-1 to TRBJ2-7; D possibly corresponds to TRBD1 (9 bases). V lost 4 bases, J lost 2 bases, and 19 bases lay in between. This CDR3 spans 16 amino acids. The germline CDR1 and CDR2 sequences are SGHRS and YFSETQ. The CDR3 DNA is TGCGCCAGCAGCGTCGGGAGGGGACAGGGTGCCTACGAGCAGTACTTC. It codes for CASSVGRGQGAYEQYF.

The chain recombines TRBV9 with TRBJ2-7; the match to TRBD2 covers 13 bases. The germline gives CDR1 SGDLS, CDR2 YYNGEE. This CDR3 has 15 amino acids. Trimming cost V 2 bases and J 4 bases; bases outside gene matches: 3. CDR3 DNA sequence: TGTGCCAGCAGCGTGACTAGCGGGGGGAGGTACGAGCAGTACTTC. This encodes CASSVTSGGRYEQYF.

This clone was seen a handful of times. V gene TRBV14 combines with J gene TRBJ1-6; D is undetermined. V was pared by 0 bases and J by 7 bases, with 7 bases between. CDR1 is SGHDN, CDR2 FVKESK, per germline. The CDR3 sequence is 14 residues long. For the CDR3, the DNA is TGTGCCAGCAGCCAAGAAATCGTGAATTCACCCCTCCACTTT. The encoded protein is CASSQEIVNSPLHF. The variable domain in full, with the rest retrieved from reference TRBV14 and TRBJ1-6, is EAGVTQFPSHSVIEKGQTVTLRCDPISGHDNLYWYRRVMGKEIKFLLHFVKESKQDESGMPNNRFLAERTGGTYSTLKVQPAELEDSGVYFCASSQEIVNSPLHFGNGTRLTVT.

The chain has TRBV18 and TRBJ1-5, with D perhaps TRBD1 (6 bases). Looked up from germline, CDR1 is KGHSH and CDR2 is LQKENI. This CDR3 spans 15 amino acids. The V gene lost 4 bases and the J gene lost 0 bases, with 10 bases spanning the gap. The CDR3 DNA sequence: TGTGCCAGCTCACTACAGGGAAATAGCAATCAGCCCCAGCATTTT. This codes for CASSLQGNSNQPQHF.

The V and J genes are TRBV25-1 and TRBJ2-6; D might be TRBD1 (6 bases). The CDR3 is made up of 18 amino acids. Trimming shortened V by 2 bases and J by 0 bases, and 14 bases separated the two germline ends. The germline V gene has CDR1 MGHDK and CDR2 SYGVNS. This CDR3 reads CASSELPGDVSGANVLTF. The CDR3 DNA reads as TGTGCCAGCAGTGAACTCCCAGGGGACGTCTCTGGGGCCAACGTCCTGACTTTC.

The V gene is TRBV5-6, the J gene TRBJ2-7; TRBD1 matches 7 bases. V lost 2 bases, J lost 2 bases, and 4 bases stayed unmatched. From germline, CDR1 is SGHDT and CDR2 YYEEEE. CDR3 length: 14 residues. CDR3 bases: TGTGCCAGCAGCTTCAGAGGGGGCCCCTACGAGCAGTACTTC. It codes for CASSFRGGPYEQYF.

The gene calls are TRBV10-3 and TRBJ2-6; tentative D call: TRBD1 (6 bases). V was clipped by 6 bases and J by 0 bases, with 21 bases between them. Germline values: CDR1 ENHRY, CDR2 SYGVKD. The CDR3 covers 19 residues. The CDR3 coding sequence is TGTGCCATCAGCCTCTCGACAGGCCCAAGCCTCTCTGGGGCCAACGTCCTGACTTTC. Amino acids: CAISLSTGPSLSGANVLTF.

This sequence joins TRBV4-2 and TRBJ1-5, with a tentative D call TRBD1 (6 bases). V lost 4 bases, J lost 6 bases, and 10 bases lay in between. CDR3 length: 13 residues. Looked up from germline, CDR1 is LGHNA and CDR2 is YNFKEQ. CDR3 region: CASSRTGTQPQHF. The CDR3, as DNA: TGTGCCAGCAGCCGAACAGGGACTCAGCCCCAGCATTTT.

This clone has more than one count but fewer than ten. The chain links TRBV29-1 to TRBJ2-6; D call uncertain. The V gene lost 4 bases and the J gene lost 4 bases, with 2 bases spanning the gap. CDR3 length: 11 residues. Germline V gene sequence: CDR1 SQVTM, CDR2 ANQGSEA. The CDR3 coding sequence is TGCAGCGTTGTAGGGGCCAACGTCCTGACTTTC. Its protein product is CSVVGANVLTF.

The chain uses TRBV4-1 and TRBJ2-3; 8 positions agree with TRBD1. The CDR3 loop spans 16 amino acids. Trimming took 1 base from V and 4 from J; bases not matched to a gene: 7. Germline CDR1 MGHRA, CDR2 YSYEKL. The CDR3 is CASSQVGQGASDTQYF. The CDR3 DNA is TGCGCCAGCAGCCAAGTAGGGCAGGGGGCCTCAGATACGCAGTATTTT.

This clone appeared a few times. This chain joins TRBV19 and TRBJ1-5; TRBD1 matches at 8 bases. V shed 9 bases, J shed 2 bases, and the junction held 3 bases outside the gene matches. This CDR3 has 13 amino acids. Germline V CDR1 and CDR2: LNHDA, SQIVND (reference sequence). The CDR3 DNA is TGTGCCAGCCAGGGACAGGGCAATCAGCCCCAGCATTTT. Translation gives CASQGQGNQPQHF.